These T cell receptor beta chains were read from a single sample in a study of CD8+ T cells in alopecia areata. Assay: immunoSEQ multiplex PCR; the TCRdb copy retains only in-frame clones and omits some. The sample holds 110,000 to 150,000 clones, roughly nine tenths seen once. Specimen: CD8+ T cells sorted from blood, collected at week 4, from a patient treated with tofacitinib. The source of these receptors is a human donor with alopecia areata. Both conserved end residues are part of each CDR3. Expanded clones are given a class, and other clones once, few, many or no size at all.

clone_size v_call cdr3_aa
NA TRBV7-7 CASSSGTGGSYEQYF
NA TRBV10-3 CAISRTGESNQPQHF
NA TRBV5-4 CASSQPKIWTGELFF
NA TRBV6-5 CASSYSPRYQYGYTF
once TRBV6-5 CASSYSAQGSYEQYF
NA TRBV5-6 CASSLWLGSSLKVGYTF
NA TRBV10-3 CAISPGPDRDASGNSYEQYF
NA TRBV4-1 CASSQDPGLAATEQYF
NA TRBV28 CASIGTGLRYGYTF
NA TRBV27 CASSPTWTSGIKGEQFF
once TRBV30 CAWSDSGTGAYEQYF
NA TRBV29-1 CSVVGGIETQYF
NA TRBV7-7 CASSLGSSGSYEQYF
NA TRBV10-2 CASSEKGWNYEQYF
NA TRBV28 CASSEGRWVEQFF
NA TRBV11-2 CASSSAGGAGDTQYF
few TRBV19 CASTGAGTGHYEQYF
NA TRBV7-9 CASSVQGPEQYF
NA TRBV4-1 CASSRGLADTDTQYF
NA TRBV5-1 CASSLESGYSNQPQHF
NA TRBV5-4 CASSSGGDTQYF
NA TRBV9 CASRDDLAGESEQFF
NA TRBV7-9 CASSPGGFSSYEQYF
NA TRBV4-1 CASSQDVRGETQYF
NA TRBV6-5 CASSYSGVNQPQHF
NA TRBV29-1 CSVDSRGTGNTIYF
NA TRBV7-9 CASSKLTEGTEAFF
few TRBV29-1 CSVEDQEAGKVGYTF
NA TRBV27 CASQAGADTGELFF
NA TRBV25-1 CASSESAGHFF
NA TRBV11-2 CASSFGVNEQFF
NA TRBV30 CAWRGTDGNTIYF
NA TRBV5-4 CAIQGTSGGAGSTDTQYF
NA TRBV9 CASSAPSVGYGYTF
few TRBV6-6 CASSYSDRNEQFF
few TRBV2 CASSGGPLEQYF
NA TRBV6-4 CASSDGGLAGGPDTQYF
NA TRBV27 CASRATVGTEAFF
NA TRBV19 CASSIGRTTYEQYF
NA TRBV5-6 CASSTNRNSNQPQHF
once TRBV14 CASSQEAVFYEQYF
NA TRBV29-1 CSVEDRGHDHGYGYTF
few TRBV7-9 CASSPDRGDIQYF
NA TRBV7-8 CASSTRGEVNQPQHF
NA TRBV5-5 CASSFQQGIGYTF
NA TRBV27 CASSGGENTEAFF
NA TRBV2 CASSEYIFGDSDYGYTF
NA TRBV29-1 CSVTTGYSNQPQHF
NA TRBV29-1 CSALAEETQYF
NA TRBV5-1 CASSGGTDTQYF
NA TRBV4-1 CASSQDAGREPFF
NA TRBV27 CASSQQGDEQYF
NA TRBV5-5 CASSLGLAVYEQYF
NA TRBV28 CASSPGTSGYEQYF
NA TRBV9 CASSVEGINEQFF
NA TRBV4-1 CASSQIPGAIYEQYF
NA TRBV4-1 CASSQDRGSTEAFF
NA TRBV29-1 CSYRYNEQFF